A single sample gave rise to the 28 T cell receptor beta chains below, sequenced in a study of shared T cell receptors in the human thymus. Clones were sequenced by immunoSEQ multiplex PCR, and TCRdb holds only the in-frame ones, with some missing. The table shows 500,000 to 550,000 clones, with around three quarters occurring only once. This sample was also put to use in a study of human thymus T cells.

The sequenced sample was thymocytes. The receptors come from a boy less than two years old with a congenital heart defect.

There are a few counts of this clone. The chain uses TRBV14 and TRBJ2-7; 10 bases are a match to TRBD2. The CDR3 extends over 15 amino acids. The V and J ends lost 3 bases and 2 bases, in that order; junction bases with no gene match: 4. Germline V lookup: CDR1 SGHDN, CDR2 FVKESK. The CDR3 sequence: CASSHGLAETYEQYF. The DNA for the CDR3 is TGTGCCAGCAGCCACGGACTAGCGGAGACCTACGAGCAGTACTTC.

This clone was observed a few times. The rearrangement uses TRBV5-4 and TRBJ1-2; D possibly corresponds to TRBD1 (5 bases). The CDR3 contains 14 residues. The V gene lost 4 bases and the J gene lost 4 bases, with 14 bases spanning the gap. Germline CDR1 is SGHNT and CDR2 is YYREEE (reference sequence). The chain's CDR3 is CASSPLRVSYGYTF. The CDR3 DNA is TGTGCCAGCAGCCCGCTCAGGGTTAGCTATGGCTACACCTTC.

This clone was detected once. This chain joins TRBV30 and TRBJ1-4, with a tentative D call TRBD1 (5 bases). The CDR3 length is 14 residues. Looked up from germline, CDR1 is GTSNPN and CDR2 is SVGIG (reference sequence). Trimming cost V 0 bases and J 8 bases, with 13 bases left between them. The CDR3 protein is CAWSVAGTGEKLFF. Here the CDR3 DNA reads TGTGCCTGGAGTGTAGCGGGGACGGGGGAAAAACTGTTTTTT.

This chain uses TRBV7-2 with TRBJ1-5, with D perhaps matching TRBD1 (6 bases). Germline V gene data show CDR1 as SGHTA and CDR2 as FQGNSA. The length of the CDR3 is 19 residues. Trimming pared 5 bases from V and 0 bases from J, leaving 23 bases between. CDR3 sequence (DNA): TGTGCCAGCAGCCCGGTGGGGGACAAACTAATCTATAGCAATCAGCCCCAGCATTTT. It translates to CASSPVGDKLIYSNQPQHF. The full variable domain, its missing parts supplied by reference TRBV7-2 and TRBJ1-5, is GAGVSQSPSNKVTEKGKDVELRCDPISGHTALYWYRQSLGQGLEFLIYFQGNSAPDKSGLPSDRFSAERTGGSVSTLTIQRTQQEDSAVYLCASSPVGDKLIYSNQPQHFGDGTRLSIL.

The gene calls are TRBV7-2 and TRBJ2-7, with 12 bases that match TRBD1. This CDR3 region has 16 residues. The ends lost 2 bases at V and 5 bases at J; junction bases unmatched: 7. Looked up from germline, CDR1 is SGHTA and CDR2 is FQGNSA. CDR3 residues: CASSLPGTGGENEQYF. The CDR3 DNA reads TGTGCCAGCAGCTTACCCGGGACAGGGGGCGAAAACGAGCAGTACTTC.

This chain joins TRBV7-4 and TRBJ1-1, with D possibly matching TRBD1 (6 bases). Germline values: CDR1 SGHVT, CDR2 SQSDAQ. The CDR3 has 16 residues. V was trimmed by 4 bases and J by 4 bases, leaving 19 bases between them. CDR3 sequence (DNA): TGTGCCAGCAGCTCAGAGGGGGACGGTGGGAGCACTGAAGCTTTCTTT. It encodes CASSSEGDGGSTEAFF.

The V and J genes are TRBV13 and TRBJ2-7; D possibly corresponds to TRBD2 (6 bases). The germline V and J ends were trimmed by 8 bases and 0 bases, with 17 bases remaining between them. The CDR3 sequence is 15 residues long. Per the germline V gene, CDR1 is PRHDT and CDR2 is FYEKMQ (reference sequence). CDR3 residues: CASGRRDAVSYEQYF. The CDR3, as DNA: TGTGCCAGCGGTCGGAGGGACGCCGTCTCCTACGAGCAGTACTTC.

The chain carries TRBV5-1 and TRBJ2-2, with 7 bases matching TRBD2. The length of the CDR3 is 16 residues. In germline, CDR1 is SGHRS, CDR2 YFSETQ. V trimming: 1 base; J trimming: 1 base; junction bases outside the gene matches: 4. The DNA of the CDR3 is TGCGCCAGCAGCTTGTACCAGCGGGAGAACACCGGGGAGCTGTTTTTT. It is translated as CASSLYQRENTGELFF.

V gene TRBV4-3 combines with J gene TRBJ2-7; D perhaps matches TRBD2 (5 bases). V gave up 4 bases and J gave up 5 bases, with 15 bases separating them. Per germline, CDR1 LGHNA and CDR2 YSLEER. CDR3 length: 14 residues. The CDR3 bases are TGCGCCAGCAGCCCCACTCGAGGGTTCCACGAGCAGTACTTC. Translating gives CASSPTRGFHEQYF.

Note on this clone: The sample contains more than one DNA sequence encoding this CDR3. The chain is built from TRBV7-2 and TRBJ2-7; no definite D call. Germline CDR1 and CDR2: SGHTA and FQGNSA. The CDR3 has 15 residues. V shed 1 base and J shed 0 bases, with 10 bases lying between them. CDR3 coding DNA: TGTGCCAGCAGCTTAGTTGGCTCCTCCTCCTACGAGCAGTACTTC. Protein: CASSLVGSSSYEQYF.

The rearrangement links TRBV29-1 to TRBJ1-1, with D uncertain. CDR3 length equals 12 residues. The V gene lost 3 bases and the J gene lost 4 bases, with 9 bases spanning the gap. The V gene's germline CDR1 is SQVTM and CDR2 ANQGSEA. The CDR3 spells CSVDHGGTEAFF. In nucleotides, the CDR3 is TGCAGCGTTGATCATGGAGGCACTGAAGCTTTCTTT.

In this sample, this clone turned up a few times. The chain links TRBV2 to TRBJ2-2, with TRBD2 matching over 11 bases. CDR3 length: 16 residues. The trim removed 4 bases at V and 6 bases at J, leaving 7 bases unmatched. The germline V gene encodes CDR1 SNHLY and CDR2 FYNNEI. Written as DNA, the CDR3 is TGTGCCAGCAGTGGGCACACTAGCGGGAGACCCGGGGAGCTGTTTTTT. Protein: CASSGHTSGRPGELFF.

Only one count was recorded for this clone. The chain uses TRBV11-3 and TRBJ2-7; D is possibly TRBD1 (6 bases). The CDR3 has 17 residues. With 5 bases removed from V and 5 bases from J, the gap between germline ends came to 25 bases. Looked up from germline, CDR1 is SGHNT and CDR2 is YENEEA. The DNA for the CDR3 is TGTGCCAGCAGCCTTCGACGGACAGAAAAGCCCCCCCACGAGCAGTACTTC. Translated, it gives CASSLRRTEKPPHEQYF.

CDR3 nucleotides: TGTGCCAGCAGCTTTGGTGAGGGCTACACCTTC. This encodes CASSFGEGYTF. This chain links TRBV7-2 with TRBJ1-2; D gene unclear. Germline V gene lookup returns CDR1 SGHTA and CDR2 FQGNSA. The V gene lost 3 bases and the J gene lost 8 bases, with 7 bases spanning the gap. The CDR3 runs 11 residues. The complete variable domain, with remaining parts taken from reference TRBV7-2 and TRBJ1-2, reads GAGVSQSPSNKVTEKGKDVELRCDPISGHTALYWYRQSLGQGLEFLIYFQGNSAPDKSGLPSDRFSAERTGGSVSTLTIQRTQQEDSAVYLCASSFGEGYTFGSGTRLTVV.

This chain connects TRBV4-2 to TRBJ2-3, with 12 bases aligning to TRBD2. V shed 4 bases and J 0 bases; nucleotides not matched to a gene: 8. The CDR3 loop spans 18 amino acids. CDR1 LGHNA and CDR2 YNFKEQ come from the germline V gene. The CDR3 region has the DNA TGTGCCAGCAGCCGACTAGCGGGAGACCTTAAAAGCACAGATACGCAGTATTTT. Its protein is CASSRLAGDLKSTDTQYF.

The V call is TRBV5-1, the J call TRBJ1-2, with 8 bases that match TRBD1. In germline, CDR1 is SGHRS, CDR2 YFSETQ. Trimming cost V 0 bases and J 0 bases; bases outside gene matches: 7. This CDR3 is 17 amino acids long. CDR3 sequence: CASSLEPGQGSNYGYTF. The CDR3 DNA sequence: TGCGCCAGCAGCTTGGAACCTGGACAGGGATCTAACTATGGCTACACCTTC.

The rearrangement uses TRBV10-1 and TRBJ2-3, with D unclear. The CDR3 runs to 13 residues. In germline, CDR1 is WNHNN, CDR2 SYGVQD (reference sequence). The germline V and J ends were trimmed by 5 bases and 4 bases, with 10 bases remaining between them. In DNA form, the CDR3 reads TGCGCCAGCAGTTGGGCAGGATCAGATACGCAGTATTTT. Translation: CASSWAGSDTQYF.

V is TRBV28 and J is TRBJ2-7, with 8 bases lining up with TRBD2. This CDR3 has 17 residues. Germline CDR1 MDHEN, CDR2 SYDVKM. CDR3 residues: CASSSPPLLAAPRQPAV. The CDR3 DNA follows: TGTGCCAGCAGTTCCCCACCCCTACTAGCGGCGCCGCGACAGCCCGCGGTC.

This chain links TRBV14 with TRBJ1-2; a possible D gene is TRBD1 (5 bases). This CDR3 contains 13 residues. CDR1 and CDR2 from the germline V gene are SGHDN and FVKESK. Trimming removed 0 bases at V and 11 bases at J, with 13 bases between. The CDR3 nucleotides read TGTGCCAGCAGCCAAGATCCGTCAGGGAGGTACACCTTC. This encodes CASSQDPSGRYTF.

This chain joins TRBV19 and TRBJ2-3; no definite D call. The germline V gene encodes CDR1 LNHDA and CDR2 SQIVND (reference sequence). CDR3 length: 14 amino acids. V lost 4 bases and J 4 bases, leaving 12 bases between the germline ends. The DNA for the CDR3 is TGTGCCAGTAGTAGCCACCCCGCGTCAGATACGCAGTATTTT. Its protein product is CASSSHPASDTQYF.

The chain links TRBV6-5 to TRBJ2-7, with 9 bases matching TRBD2. Germline CDR1 and CDR2: MNHEY and SVGAGI. This CDR3 is built from 15 residues. The V segment lost 5 bases and the J segment 2 bases; nucleotides outside the gene matches: 7. The CDR3 DNA sequence: TGTGCCAGCAGTCTACGGCTAGCGGGGCCCTACGAGCAGTACTTC. The encoded protein is CASSLRLAGPYEQYF.

The gene calls are TRBV25-1 and TRBJ2-5; 7 nucleotides match TRBD1. Germline V lookup: CDR1 MGHDK, CDR2 SYGVNS. Trimming took 3 bases from V and 0 from J; bases not matched to a gene: 10. The CDR3 totals 17 residues. DNA of the CDR3: TGTGCCAGCAGTGATTCACGCCCGACAGGGTACCAAGAGACCCAGTACTTC. It specifies CASSDSRPTGYQETQYF.

This chain uses TRBV6-1 with TRBJ2-7; D possibly corresponds to TRBD2 (6 bases). V was pared by 1 base and J by 3 bases, with 13 bases between. The CDR3 sequence is 15 residues long. CDR1 is MNHNS and CDR2 is SASEGT in the germline V gene. CDR3 nucleotides: TGTGCCAGCAGTGAAGGGAGGGGATCTAACTACGAGCAGTACTTC. This sequence encodes CASSEGRGSNYEQYF.

J is TRBJ1-2 and V is TRBV7-2, with TRBD1 matching 10 bases. Germline V lookup: CDR1 SGHTA, CDR2 FQGNSA. The V segment lost 7 bases and the J segment 5 bases; nucleotides outside the gene matches: 7. The CDR3 runs 14 residues. The CDR3 protein is CASTSPGQGYGYTF. The CDR3 DNA sequence: TGTGCCAGCACCAGTCCGGGACAGGGGTATGGCTACACCTTC.

This clone was picked up a small number of times. This rearrangement joins TRBV25-1 to TRBJ1-1; TRBD1 might be the D (5 bases). Germline V gene sequence: CDR1 MGHDK, CDR2 SYGVNS. This CDR3 comprises 15 residues. With 1 base removed from V and 5 bases from J, the gap between germline ends came to 14 bases. This CDR3 reads CASSESGREGTEAFF. Written as DNA, the CDR3 is TGTGCCAGCAGTGAATCGGGCAGGGAGGGGACTGAAGCTTTCTTT.

This clone appeared once. The gene calls are TRBV7-6 and TRBJ2-7, with 7 bases lining up with TRBD2. The CDR3 is made up of 15 amino acids. With 0 bases clipped from V and 0 bases from J, the junction kept 2 bases outside the gene matches. Germline V gene sequence: CDR1 SGHVS, CDR2 FNYEAQ. CDR3 DNA sequence: TGTGCCAGCAGCTTAGCTAGCGGGCTCTCCTACGAGCAGTACTTC. This encodes CASSLASGLSYEQYF. The full variable domain, completed using reference TRBV7-6 and TRBJ2-7, is GAGVSQSPRYKVTKRGQDVALRCDPISGHVSLYWYRQALGQGPEFLTYFNYEAQQDKSGLPNDRFSAERPEGSISTLTIQRTEQRDSAMYRCASSLASGLSYEQYFGPGTRLTVT.

The chain carries TRBV5-6 and TRBJ2-1; no firm D call. The V end lost 2 bases, the J end lost 8 bases, and 11 bases lay between the germline ends. The CDR3 length is 13 residues. Germline CDR1 and CDR2: SGHDT and YYEEEE. DNA for the CDR3: TGTGCCAGCAGCTTTAACGGTACAGATGAGCAGTTCTTC. Residues: CASSFNGTDEQFF.

The count of this clone is one. CDR3 sequence (DNA): TGCGCCAGCAGCTACCACAGCCCCACAGATACGCAGTATTTT. Translation: CASSYHSPTDTQYF. The rearrangement joins TRBV5-1 to TRBJ2-3; D gene uncertain. Germline V CDR1 and CDR2: SGHRS, YFSETQ. This CDR3 region has 14 residues. The V gene lost 3 bases and the J gene lost 2 bases, with 10 bases spanning the gap.